This T cell receptor (beta chain) was profiled in a study of PD-1 blockade in classical Hodgkin lymphoma. Study-wide points: What drove the repertoire differences, possibly disease activity or prior therapy, has not been defined. As was reported, newly diagnosed patients showed lower baseline TCR diversity than healthy donors did. By cycle point C4D1, TCR diversity had risen significantly in CD4+ cells (but not CD8+ cells).

In germline, CDR1 is MNHEY, CDR2 SVGAGI. J lost 5 bases, V lost 5 bases, and 9 bases had no gene match. The CDR3 runs 15 residues. This clone was seen only once. Its antigen is unknown. All the patients suffered relapse after autologous stem cell transplantation, and brentuximab vedotin exposure differed. Measured with immunoSEQ multiplex PCR; TCRdb has only the in-frame clones, and not every one. This table holds more than 15,000 clones, roughly 88% found once. The specimen comprised peripheral blood mononuclear cells (PBMCs), sampled before the second cycle of nivolumab. The chain is built from TRBV6-5 and TRBJ1-5; 7 bases are a match to TRBD1. This receptor was identified in a human donor with classical Hodgkin lymphoma. The CDR3 sequence: CASSPAGGQHQPQHF. The CDR3 nucleotides are TGTGCCAGCAGTCCCGCCGGGGGACAGCATCAGCCCCAGCATTTT.